The next 29 T cell receptor beta chains were all read from a single sample in a study of T-cell memory formation after mild COVID-19. MiXCR, applied by TCRdb to the 5' RACE reads, yields one record per CDR3 protein. The sample has about 150,000 distinct CDR3 sequences, 10% to 15% seen once. The specimen was PBMCs or a T cell subset sorted from them (not recorded which). Source of these receptors: a man between 18 and 29 years old who had mild COVID-19 (a few samples of this study predate the infection). Cell type and time point are not known.

This clonotype appeared a single time. This CDR3 reads CASSEAHRQGPYSNQPQHF. CDR3 sequence (DNA): TGCGCCAGCAGCGAGGCCCATAGACAGGGGCCGTATAGCAATCAGCCCCAGCATTTT. This rearrangement joins TRBV10-1 to TRBJ1-5, with 8 bases that match TRBD1. The CDR3 length is 19 residues. Germline loops: CDR1 WNHNN, CDR2 SYGVQD (reference sequence). V gave up 6 bases and J gave up 0 bases; unmatched junction bases: 16.

This clonotype was recorded many times. The J gene is TRBJ2-3, the V gene TRBV6-5; D is ambiguous. In germline, CDR1 is MNHEY, CDR2 SVGAGI. The CDR3 loop spans 15 amino acids. Trimming removed 2 bases at V and 1 base at J, with 10 bases between. CDR3 region: CASSYRRLGTDTQYF. CDR3 bases: TGTGCCAGCAGTTACAGGAGACTTGGCACAGATACGCAGTATTTT.

This chain joins TRBV7-9 and TRBJ1-5, with 9 bases that match TRBD1. From germline, CDR1 is SEHNR and CDR2 FQNEAQ (reference sequence). Trimming removed 4 bases from V and 1 base from J; junction bases left unmatched: 2. The CDR3 length is 15 residues. The CDR3 protein is CASSWTGDSNQPQHF. As DNA, the CDR3 is TGTGCCAGCAGCTGGACAGGGGACAGCAATCAGCCCCAGCATTTT.

The J gene is TRBJ1-2, the V gene TRBV5-1; no clear D. The CDR3 is 14 amino acids. CDR1 and CDR2 from the germline V gene are SGHRS and YFSETQ. V was trimmed by 0 bases and J by 4 bases, leaving 10 bases between them. The CDR3 reads CASSLAGRGYGYTF. The CDR3, as DNA: TGCGCCAGCAGCTTGGCGGGAAGAGGCTATGGCTACACCTTC.

This clonotype was recorded once. The J gene is TRBJ1-5, the V gene TRBV30; 9 nucleotides align to TRBD1. The length of the CDR3 is 13 residues. CDR1 and CDR2 from the germline V gene are GTSNPN and SVGIG (reference sequence). V gave up 2 bases and J gave up 7 bases; unmatched junction bases: 3. The CDR3 DNA reads as TGTGCCTGGAGTCGACAGGGGGTGCAGCCCCAGCATTTT. Its protein product is CAWSRQGVQPQHF.

This rearrangement joins TRBV7-2 to TRBJ2-1; 8 nucleotides align to TRBD2. Trimming cost V 5 bases and J 10 bases; bases outside gene matches: 1. Germline V lookup: CDR1 SGHTA, CDR2 FQGNSA. CDR3 length equals 11 residues. The DNA for the CDR3 is TGTGCCAGCAGCCAGCGGGGGGAGCAGTTCTTC. Translating it yields CASSQRGEQFF.

This clonotype came up many times. The rearrangement uses TRBV23-1 and TRBJ2-5; D perhaps matches TRBD2 (5 bases). TRBV23-1 is annotated as an ORF whose role is uncertain. The CDR3 sequence is 11 residues long. V was clipped by 11 bases and J by 5 bases, with 12 bases between them. The DNA for the CDR3 is TGCGCCGGAGATGGCGGGGAGACCCAGTACTTC. Protein product: CAGDGGETQYF.

The chain carries TRBV5-1 and TRBJ1-5; D is uncertain. Germline V CDR1 and CDR2: SGHRS, YFSETQ. Trimming took 4 bases from V and 7 from J, leaving 12 bases between them. CDR3 length equals 13 residues. CDR3 sequence: CASSPGGAQPQHF. The CDR3 DNA is TGCGCCAGCAGCCCCGGAGGCGCCCAGCCCCAGCATTTT.

This clonotype was recorded a few times. The chain couples TRBV10-3 to TRBJ2-1; 10 nucleotides line up with TRBD1. This CDR3 contains 13 residues. Germline V gives CDR1 ENHRY, CDR2 SYGVKD. The junction had 2 bases not matched to a gene; V was cut back by 4 bases and J by 8 bases. The CDR3 bases are TGTGCCATCAGTGGACAGGGGGCCGATGAGCAGTTCTTC. This sequence encodes CAISGQGADEQFF.

A few counts support this clonotype. The V gene is TRBV5-1, the J gene TRBJ2-7, with D possibly matching TRBD2 (7 bases). Germline assignment: CDR1 SGHRS and CDR2 YFSETQ. The CDR3 is made up of 15 amino acids. V lost 4 bases to trimming and J lost 1 base, with 15 bases between them. CDR3 bases: TGCGCCAGCAGCCGGGTCAGGGGAGGGTCCTACGAGCAGTACTTC. Its translation: CASSRVRGGSYEQYF.

In this sample, this clonotype turned up a few times. The chain is built from TRBV12-3 or TRBV12-4 and TRBJ2-1; possible D gene TRBD1, 6 bases. This CDR3 region has 14 residues. V gave up 2 bases and J gave up 2 bases, with 7 bases separating them. The CDR3 coding sequence is TGTGCCAGCAGTTTAACAGGGACCTACAATGAGCAGTTCTTC. Translated, it gives CASSLTGTYNEQFF.

This clonotype was found many times. V is TRBV6-5 and J is TRBJ1-2, with D perhaps TRBD1 (5 bases). The CDR3 extends over 12 amino acids. Germline V lookup: CDR1 MNHEY, CDR2 SVGAGI. Trimming took off 8 bases at V and 7 bases at J, with 14 bases between the two ends. The CDR3 coding sequence is TGTGCCAGCTACGGACAACCGGGTGGCTACACCTTC. It encodes CASYGQPGGYTF.

This chain uses TRBV3-1 with TRBJ2-2; no definite D call. Trimming removed 3 bases from V and 4 bases from J, with 9 bases in between. CDR1 is LGHDT and CDR2 is YNNKEL in the germline V gene (reference sequence). CDR3 length: 14 residues. The CDR3 here is CASSQRAPTGELFF. CDR3 DNA sequence: TGTGCCAGCAGCCAGCGCGCCCCCACCGGGGAGCTGTTTTTT.

J is TRBJ1-5 and V is TRBV6-5; D ambiguous. V was trimmed by 5 bases and J by 4 bases, leaving 9 bases between them. From germline, CDR1 is MNHEY and CDR2 SVGAGI. This CDR3 has 13 residues. CDR3 sequence (DNA): TGTGCCAGCAGTACGTGGAGGAATCAGCCCCAGCATTTT. Protein product: CASSTWRNQPQHF.

This clonotype appeared a few times. The genes are TRBV7-9 and TRBJ2-1, with D possibly TRBD1 on 6 matching bases. Germline V gives CDR1 SEHNR, CDR2 FQNEAQ (reference sequence). Trimming removed 5 bases from V and 10 bases from J, with 21 bases in between. The CDR3 has 15 residues. The CDR3 here is CASSRLRGSDREQFF. The CDR3 DNA sequence: TGTGCCAGCAGCCGACTCAGGGGTAGCGACAGGGAGCAGTTCTTC.

The J gene is TRBJ1-6, the V gene TRBV6-5, with D unclear. Trimming removed 2 bases from V and 0 bases from J, with 11 bases in between. Germline assignment: CDR1 MNHEY and CDR2 SVGAGI. This CDR3 is 17 amino acids long. In nucleotides, the CDR3 is TGTGCCAGCAGTTACGATCAGACGAGCTCCTATAATTCACCCCTCCACTTT. This encodes CASSYDQTSSYNSPLHF.

This clonotype was found a few times. The chain uses TRBV5-1 and TRBJ2-1, with D possibly TRBD2 on 6 matching bases. V was trimmed by 8 bases and J by 6 bases, leaving 9 bases between them. CDR1 and CDR2 from the germline V gene are SGHRS and YFSETQ. This CDR3 region has 11 residues. The CDR3 nucleotides read TGCGCCAGTAGGAGGGGCAATGAGCAGTTCTTC. This codes for CASRRGNEQFF.

In regard to this clonotype: One junction end does not reproduce the germline sequence, and a read error may be involved. The chain has TRBV7-9 and TRBJ1-2; TRBD1 agrees at 9 bases. Germline-derived CDR1 and CDR2 are SEHNR and FQNEAQ (reference sequence). This CDR3 comprises 13 residues. CDR3 in DNA: TGTGCCAGCAGCTACGGACAGGGGACTGATTTGCCCTTC. The encoded protein is CASSYGQGTDLPF. The variable domain in full, with the rest retrieved from reference TRBV7-9 and TRBJ1-2, is DTGVSQNPRHKITKRGQNVTFRCDPISEHNRLYWYRQTLGQGPEFLTYFQNEAQLEKSRLLSDRFSAERPKGSFSTLEIQRTEQGDSAMYLCASSYGQGTDLPFGSGTRLTVV.

This clonotype was counted a few times. This chain links TRBV10-3 with TRBJ2-7; maybe TRBD1 (5 bases). V lost 6 bases to trimming and J lost 3 bases, with 12 bases between them. From germline, CDR1 is ENHRY and CDR2 SYGVKD. This CDR3 has 13 residues. DNA of the CDR3: TGTGCCATCAGCAGGGAAGGTGTCTACGAGCAGTACGTC. As protein: CAISREGVYEQYV.

This clonotype was picked up many times. J is TRBJ2-3 and V is TRBV24-1; D is undetermined. This CDR3 region has 11 residues. Germline values: CDR1 KGHDR, CDR2 SFDVKD. Trimming pared 4 bases from V and 6 bases from J, leaving 4 bases between. CDR3: CATSERDTQYF. The DNA for the CDR3 is TGTGCCACCAGTGAACGGGATACGCAGTATTTT.

This clonotype has more than one count but fewer than ten. The rearrangement joins TRBV6-1 to TRBJ2-7; 10 positions match TRBD1. CDR3 length equals 16 residues. V was clipped by 6 bases and J by 2 bases; unmatched bases: 10. Per the germline V gene, CDR1 is MNHNS and CDR2 is SASEGT. The CDR3 bases are TGTGCCAGCAGCGCCGTTGGGACAGGGGAACCCTACGAGCAGTACTTC. It is translated as CASSAVGTGEPYEQYF.

A few counts support this clonotype. Written as DNA, the CDR3 is TGTGCCAGCAGGGACACCCCTAACTATGGCTACACCTTC. Its translation: CASRDTPNYGYTF. The chain uses TRBV2 and TRBJ1-2; D perhaps matches TRBD1 (5 bases). The CDR3 loop spans 13 amino acids. In germline, CDR1 is SNHLY, CDR2 FYNNEI. V dropped 6 bases and J dropped 0 bases, with 8 bases sitting between them.

This clonotype came up many times. This CDR3 is CASSLGAINYGYTF. DNA for the CDR3: TGTGCCAGCAGCTTAGGGGCGATAAACTATGGCTACACCTTC. V gene TRBV11-2 combines with J gene TRBJ1-2, with no clear D. Germline assignment: CDR1 SGHAT and CDR2 FQNNGV. V was cut by 1 base and J by 2 bases, with 8 bases left in between. The CDR3 has 14 residues. The variable domain in full, completed from reference TRBV11-2 and TRBJ1-2, reads EAGVAQSPRYKIIEKRQSVAFWCNPISGHATLYWYQQILGQGPKLLIQFQNNGVVDDSQLPKDRFSAERLKGVDSTLKIQPAKLEDSAVYLCASSLGAINYGYTFGSGTRLTVV.

The V and J genes are TRBV4-3 and TRBJ1-2; D not certain. Trimming shortened V by 0 bases and J by 3 bases, and 5 bases separated the two germline ends. CDR3 length: 13 amino acids. CDR1 and CDR2 from the germline V gene are LGHNA and YSLEER. DNA for the CDR3: TGCGCCAGCAGCCAAGACAGACACTATGGCTACACCTTC. Its translation: CASSQDRHYGYTF.

The chain combines TRBV20-1 with TRBJ1-3; unclear D gene. V lost 0 bases, J lost 0 bases, and 9 bases lay in between. CDR1 and CDR2 from the germline V gene are DFQATT and SNEGSKA (reference sequence). CDR3 length: 15 amino acids. The DNA of the CDR3 is TGCAGTGCTAGAGATCGGGTCGCCTCTGGAAACACCATATATTTT. Translated: CSARDRVASGNTIYF.

This clonotype appeared a few times. V is TRBV20-1 and J is TRBJ1-5; no clear D. The germline gives CDR1 DFQATT, CDR2 SNEGSKA (reference sequence). V was cut by 6 bases and J by 4 bases, with 13 bases left in between. The CDR3 is made up of 13 amino acids. The CDR3 spells CSADPGVNQPQHF. Written as DNA, the CDR3 is TGCAGTGCAGATCCGGGCGTAAATCAGCCCCAGCATTTT.

V usage is TRBV30 and J usage is TRBJ2-1; D tentatively reads TRBD1 or TRBD2 (5 bases each). The V and J ends lost 2 bases and 6 bases respectively, with 11 bases between them. This CDR3 is 13 amino acids long. Germline V gene lookup returns CDR1 GTSNPN and CDR2 SVGIG (reference sequence). The CDR3 sequence is CAWSRGISNEQFF. In DNA, the CDR3 is TGTGCCTGGAGTCGGGGCATCTCCAATGAGCAGTTCTTC.

This chain's CDR3 is CASNPSGYNEQFF. CDR3 nucleotide sequence: TGTGCCAGCAACCCTAGCGGGTACAATGAGCAGTTCTTC. The J gene is TRBJ2-1, the V gene TRBV6-5, with TRBD2 matching over 8 bases. Germline V gives CDR1 MNHEY, CDR2 SVGAGI. V gave up 7 bases and J gave up 4 bases; unmatched junction bases: 3. The CDR3 consists of 13 residues.

This chain connects TRBV10-3 to TRBJ1-4; 8 bases align to TRBD1. Germline lookup yields CDR1 ENHRY and CDR2 SYGVKD. Trimming removed 0 bases from V and 7 bases from J; junction bases left unmatched: 4. This CDR3 spans 15 amino acids. CDR3 loop: CAISESSQGGEKLFF. CDR3 nucleotides: TGTGCCATCAGTGAGTCGTCACAGGGGGGTGAAAAACTGTTTTTT.